These 32 T cell receptor beta chains were sequenced from one sample in a study of T cells after yellow fever vaccination. TCRdb fed the 5' RACE reads into MiXCR, producing one record per CDR3 protein. The table lists about 200,000 distinct CDR3 sequences, roughly 3% of them singletons. The source material was CD4+ T cells sorted from PBMCs, sampled 10 days after the yellow fever booster vaccination. These receptors all come from a man aged 18 to 29 who received the YFV17D yellow fever vaccine.

This clonotype was counted at least ten times. This sequence joins TRBV11-2 and TRBJ2-5; the D call may be TRBD1 or TRBD2 (5 bases each). Germline V gives CDR1 SGHAT, CDR2 FQNNGV. This CDR3 contains 14 residues. The V gene lost 5 bases and the J gene lost 5 bases, with 15 bases spanning the gap. Here the CDR3 DNA reads TGTGCCAGCAGCGTGAACCCGGGGCGGGAGACCCAGTACTTC. This gives the protein CASSVNPGRETQYF.

This clonotype has ten or more counts. The chain joins TRBV20-1 to TRBJ2-1, with D maybe TRBD2 (7 bases). CDR1 and CDR2 from the germline V gene are DFQATT and SNEGSKA (reference sequence). This CDR3 spans 18 amino acids. CDR3 amino acids: CSHLPGAGASSSYNEQFF. DNA of the CDR3: TGCAGCCATCTCCCGGGGGCGGGGGCCAGTAGCTCCTACAATGAGCAGTTCTTC.

Here the CDR3 DNA reads TGTGCCAGCAGTTACGAGGGCCTTAGCACAGATACGCAGTATTTT. Amino acids: CASSYEGLSTDTQYF. The J gene is TRBJ2-3, the V gene TRBV6-2 or TRBV6-3; D might be TRBD2 (5 bases). The CDR3 contains 15 residues. Germline V gene data show CDR1 as MNHEY and CDR2 as SVGEGT. The V gene lost 2 bases and the J gene lost 0 bases, with 9 bases spanning the gap.

Ten or more counts support this clonotype. The gene calls are TRBV7-9 and TRBJ1-2; perhaps TRBD1 as D (5 bases). The V end was cut by 5 bases, the J end by 1 base, with 14 bases between. The CDR3 spans 15 residues. The germline gives CDR1 SEHNR, CDR2 FQNEAQ (reference sequence). CDR3 in amino acids: CASSPRDASNYGYTF. The CDR3 DNA is TGTGCCAGCAGCCCGAGGGACGCCAGTAACTATGGCTACACCTTC.

In this sample, this clonotype turned up many times. The gene calls are TRBV7-9 and TRBJ2-7; the D is unclear. Between the trimmed V and J ends, which lost 4 bases and 9 bases, there was a span of 13 bases. Germline CDR1 reads SEHNR; CDR2 reads FQNEAQ (reference sequence). The CDR3 contains 12 residues. The CDR3 DNA sequence: TGTGCCAGCAGCTCGGGCGGTCGGGTGCAGTACTTC. Amino acids: CASSSGGRVQYF. Looking up the rest from reference TRBV7-9 and TRBJ2-7 gives the full variable domain: DTGVSQNPRHKITKRGQNVTFRCDPISEHNRLYWYRQTLGQGPEFLTYFQNEAQLEKSRLLSDRFSAERPKGSFSTLEIQRTEQGDSAMYLCASSSGGRVQYFGPGTRLTVT.

This clonotype was observed many times. The chain couples TRBV7-2 to TRBJ2-1; D possibly corresponds to TRBD2 (6 bases). The germline CDR1 and CDR2 sequences are SGHTA and FQGNSA. V lost 4 bases and J lost 9, with 13 bases in between. CDR3 length: 13 residues. For the CDR3, the DNA is TGTGCCAGCAGCTCCATGGGGGGAGGTGAGCAGTTCTTC. It is translated as CASSSMGGGEQFF.

At least ten counts were recorded for this clonotype. The V call is TRBV28, the J call TRBJ1-5; TRBD1 agrees at 7 bases. CDR1 MDHEN and CDR2 SYDVKM come from the germline V gene. V shed 5 bases, J shed 7 bases, and the junction held 17 bases outside the gene matches. The CDR3 extends over 17 amino acids. The CDR3 sequence: CASSLGPKTGIGQPQHF. The CDR3 DNA reads as TGTGCCAGCAGTCTCGGACCTAAGACAGGGATCGGACAGCCCCAGCATTTT.

This clonotype appeared many times. The chain carries TRBV5-1 and TRBJ2-7; D perhaps matches TRBD1 (5 bases). CDR1 and CDR2 from the germline V gene are SGHRS and YFSETQ. V was cut by 0 bases and J by 0 bases, with 10 bases left in between. This CDR3 comprises 15 residues. CDR3 amino acids: CASSLEGHPSYEQYV. The CDR3 coding sequence is TGCGCCAGCAGCTTGGAAGGACATCCCTCCTACGAGCAGTACGTC.

This clonotype was seen ten or more times. V and J are TRBV5-1 and TRBJ2-1, with 8 bases identical to TRBD1. Losses at the gene ends were 10 bases for V and 9 bases for J; bases not matched to a gene: 9. Germline CDR1 and CDR2: SGHRS and YFSETQ. The CDR3 runs to 12 residues. The DNA for the CDR3 is TGCGCCTCCGGGACAGGTGTCGGTGAGCAGTTCTTC. This sequence encodes CASGTGVGEQFF.

This clonotype was recorded at least ten times. The CDR3 sequence: CASSPVANYNEQFF. As DNA, the CDR3 is TGTGCCAGCAGCCCCGTCGCTAACTACAATGAGCAGTTCTTC. The gene calls are TRBV4-2 and TRBJ2-1; D not resolved. This CDR3 is built from 14 residues. Germline assignment: CDR1 LGHNA and CDR2 YNFKEQ. Between the trimmed V and J ends, which lost 4 bases and 3 bases, there was a span of 10 bases.

In its sample, this clonotype was seen a few times. The chain links TRBV3-1 to TRBJ2-5, with 11 nucleotides matching TRBD2. This CDR3 is built from 15 residues. V dropped 5 bases and J dropped 7; count of bases not matched to a gene: 9. Germline CDR1 reads LGHDT; CDR2 reads YNNKEL (reference sequence). DNA for the CDR3: TGTGCCAGCAGCGAGACTAGCGGGGTTATCGGGACCCAGTACTTC. It encodes CASSETSGVIGTQYF.

There are a few counts of this clonotype. The chain has TRBV5-8 and TRBJ1-6; no clear D gene. Trimming shortened V by 6 bases and J by 4 bases, and 8 bases separated the two germline ends. CDR1 and CDR2 (germline): SGHTS, YDEGEE. The CDR3 is made up of 13 amino acids. CDR3 sequence: CASNWIYNSPLHF. In nucleotides, the CDR3 is TGTGCCAGCAACTGGATTTATAATTCACCCCTCCACTTT.

Many counts were recorded for this clonotype. This chain links TRBV29-1 with TRBJ2-3; D possibly corresponds to TRBD2 (6 bases). Trimming removed 6 bases at V and 0 bases at J, with 10 bases between. CDR1 and CDR2 from the germline V gene are SQVTM and ANQGSEA. The CDR3 loop spans 13 amino acids. The CDR3 DNA follows: TGCAGCGTCGACGGGGGAAGCACAGATACGCAGTATTTT. Protein: CSVDGGSTDTQYF.

The chain recombines TRBV5-4 with TRBJ2-3; unclear D gene. Germline CDR1 and CDR2: SGHNT and YYREEE (reference sequence). V lost 3 bases and J lost 2, with 10 bases in between. The CDR3 loop spans 14 amino acids. CDR3 nucleotide sequence: TGTGCCAGCAGCTCACCCGGACCCACAGATACGCAGTATTTT. Translated: CASSSPGPTDTQYF.

This clonotype has at least ten counts. The V and J genes are TRBV2 and TRBJ1-2; no clear D. CDR3 length: 12 amino acids. The V gene's germline CDR1 is SNHLY and CDR2 FYNNEI. V lost 2 bases and J lost 4, with 5 bases in between. CDR3: CASSERSYGYTF. In DNA, the CDR3 is TGTGCCAGCAGTGAACGGAGCTATGGCTACACCTTC.

This clonotype was seen repeatedly, ten times or more. The V gene is TRBV5-4, the J gene TRBJ2-3; 11 positions match TRBD2. V gave up 0 bases and J gave up 3 bases; unmatched junction bases: 3. The CDR3 length is 16 residues. Germline assignment: CDR1 SGHNT and CDR2 YYREEE (reference sequence). The CDR3 region is CASSLVASGGTDTQYF. The CDR3 DNA reads as TGTGCCAGCAGCTTGGTGGCTAGCGGGGGGACAGATACGCAGTATTTT. Supplemented by reference TRBV5-4 and TRBJ2-3, the full variable domain reads ETGVTQSPTHLIKTRGQQVTLRCSSQSGHNTVSWYQQALGQGPQFIFQYYREEENGRGNFPPRFSGLQFPNYSSELNVNALELDDSALYLCASSLVASGGTDTQYFGPGTRLTVL.

This chain uses TRBV7-8 with TRBJ1-5; possibly TRBD1 for D (6 bases). Germline V gene lookup returns CDR1 SGHVS and CDR2 FQNEAQ. The CDR3 is made up of 15 amino acids. Deletions cut 4 bases from V and 3 bases from J, with 13 bases between. CDR3 in DNA: TGTGCCAGCAGCTCGAATCGACAGGTCAATCAGCCCCAGCATTTT. It yields the protein CASSSNRQVNQPQHF.

This clonotype occurred a few times. The chain uses TRBV24-1 and TRBJ1-4; the D gene is possibly TRBD1 (6 bases). Per germline, CDR1 KGHDR and CDR2 SFDVKD. The V gene lost 11 bases and the J gene lost 7 bases, with 16 bases spanning the gap. This CDR3 has 13 residues. The CDR3 protein is CAIPMTGVEKLFF. The CDR3 DNA sequence: TGTGCCATACCGATGACAGGAGTTGAAAAACTGTTTTTT.

There are a few counts of this clonotype. The genes are TRBV20-1 and TRBJ2-3, with 12 bases identical to TRBD2. This CDR3 has 13 amino acids. Trimming took 6 bases from V and 6 from J; bases not matched to a gene: 4. Germline lookup yields CDR1 DFQATT and CDR2 SNEGSKA (reference sequence). The CDR3 region has the DNA TGCAGTGCCCGACTAGCGGGGGTGGATACGCAGTATTTT. Protein product: CSARLAGVDTQYF.

This rearrangement joins TRBV20-1 to TRBJ2-1; 7 bases match TRBD2. The CDR3 sequence is 15 residues long. Germline CDR1 and CDR2: DFQATT and SNEGSKA (reference sequence). After removal of 0 bases from V and 2 bases from J, the junction contained 4 bases not matched to a gene. CDR3 amino acids: CSARETSRPYNEQFF. The CDR3 DNA reads TGCAGTGCTAGAGAGACTAGCCGACCCTACAATGAGCAGTTCTTC.

This clonotype has ten or more counts. The V and J genes are TRBV12-3 or TRBV12-4 and TRBJ2-5; TRBD2 aligns across 8 bases. The CDR3 extends over 15 amino acids. J gave up 2 bases and V 3 bases, and 5 bases lay outside the gene matches. CDR3 in amino acids: CASSFFSGGQETQYF. The CDR3 region has the DNA TGTGCCAGCAGTTTCTTCAGCGGGGGACAAGAGACCCAGTACTTC.

This clonotype was detected many times. The CDR3 DNA reads as TGCGCCAGCAGCCGGATCCCCGGGACAGGTACTGAAGCTTTCTTT. It yields the protein CASSRIPGTGTEAFF. The V call is TRBV4-1, the J call TRBJ1-1, with TRBD1 identical over 8 bases. With 4 bases clipped from V and 5 bases from J, the junction kept 9 bases outside the gene matches. Germline CDR1 MGHRA, CDR2 YSYEKL. The CDR3 is 15 residues long.

V is TRBV5-4 and J is TRBJ2-2, with D hard to call. The CDR3 totals 13 residues. Between the trimmed V and J ends, which lost 3 bases and 5 bases, there was a span of 8 bases. Germline V gives CDR1 SGHNT, CDR2 YYREEE (reference sequence). CDR3 sequence (DNA): TGTGCCAGCAGCTCGCTTTTGACCGGGGAGCTGTTTTTT. Protein product: CASSSLLTGELFF. Full variable domain (rest looked up from reference TRBV5-4 and TRBJ2-2): ETGVTQSPTHLIKTRGQQVTLRCSSQSGHNTVSWYQQALGQGPQFIFQYYREEENGRGNFPPRFSGLQFPNYSSELNVNALELDDSALYLCASSSLLTGELFFGEGSRLTVL.

At least ten counts were recorded for this clonotype. The chain employs TRBV15 and TRBJ1-4, with a tentative D call TRBD1 (5 bases). Trimming left V 0 bases short and J 0 bases short, with 8 bases between. Germline CDR1 reads LNHNV; CDR2 reads YYDKDF (reference sequence). CDR3 length: 16 residues. This CDR3 is CATSREATATNEKLFF. The CDR3 bases are TGTGCCACCAGCAGAGAGGCGACAGCAACTAATGAAAAACTGTTTTTT.

This clonotype was counted many times. The genes are TRBV10-3 and TRBJ1-3; maybe TRBD1 (6 bases). The CDR3 has 18 residues. Trimming shortened V by 3 bases and J by 0 bases, and 18 bases separated the two germline ends. In germline, CDR1 is ENHRY, CDR2 SYGVKD. The CDR3 spells CAISDPGGPHHSGNTIYF. The CDR3 DNA is TGTGCCATCAGTGACCCGGGGGGCCCTCACCACTCTGGAAACACCATATATTTT.

This clonotype has just a few counts. V is TRBV5-1 and J is TRBJ2-3, with D maybe TRBD1 (7 bases). The V and J ends lost 4 bases and 6 bases respectively, with 21 bases between them. The CDR3 totals 16 residues. CDR1 is SGHRS and CDR2 is YFSETQ in the germline V gene. CDR3 region: CASSRSGGLSADTQYF. The CDR3 nucleotides read TGCGCCAGCAGCCGGTCAGGGGGACTCTCAGCGGATACGCAGTATTTT.

The rearrangement joins TRBV12-3 or TRBV12-4 to TRBJ1-6, with TRBD1 identical over 8 bases. J was trimmed by 7 bases and V by 0 bases; bases with no gene match: 2. The CDR3 runs 15 residues. The CDR3 protein is CASSLAGQANSPLHF. CDR3 nucleotide sequence: TGTGCCAGCAGTTTAGCGGGACAGGCGAATTCACCCCTCCACTTT.

This clonotype occurred a few times. The chain carries TRBV7-9 and TRBJ2-2; D remains ambiguous. This CDR3 contains 15 residues. Deletions cut 5 bases from V and 5 bases from J, with 15 bases between. Germline assignment: CDR1 SEHNR and CDR2 FQNEAQ (reference sequence). Written as DNA, the CDR3 is TGTGCCAGCAGCCATTCTCGGACCGTTACCGGGGAGCTGTTTTTT. Translating it yields CASSHSRTVTGELFF.

Only a few counts were recorded for this clonotype. This chain links TRBV28 with TRBJ1-2, with 7 bases lining up with TRBD1. The CDR3 length is 15 residues. V trimming: 4 bases; J trimming: 6 bases; junction bases outside the gene matches: 11. Germline CDR1 and CDR2: MDHEN and SYDVKM. The CDR3 DNA reads as TGTGCCAGCAGTTCCCTCCCGGCCAGGGGGAATGGCTACACCTTC. Translation gives CASSSLPARGNGYTF.

This clonotype showed up just a few times. V and J are TRBV20-1 and TRBJ1-4; no clear D. With 6 bases removed from V and 0 bases from J, the gap between germline ends came to 8 bases. This CDR3 spans 13 amino acids. The germline V gene encodes CDR1 DFQATT and CDR2 SNEGSKA (reference sequence). CDR3 sequence reads: CSAPGTTNEKLFF. CDR3 DNA sequence: TGCAGTGCACCCGGGACAACTAATGAAAAACTGTTTTTT.

There are many counts of this clonotype. This chain uses TRBV5-1 with TRBJ2-2; D ambiguous. Trimming took off 4 bases at V and 6 bases at J, with 7 bases between the two ends. The CDR3 spans 12 residues. Germline CDR1 SGHRS, CDR2 YFSETQ. CDR3 bases: TGCGCCAGCAGCGGGTCCTCCGGGGAGCTGTTTTTT. Amino acids: CASSGSSGELFF.

This clonotype was seen a few times. The rearrangement joins TRBV7-2 to TRBJ1-2, with TRBD1 as a possible D gene (5 bases). Between the trimmed V and J ends, which lost 5 bases and 3 bases, there was a span of 19 bases. Germline V gives CDR1 SGHTA, CDR2 FQGNSA. This CDR3 spans 16 amino acids. Written as DNA, the CDR3 is TGTGCCAGCAGCATCCGGTACAGGACGACTCACTATGGCTACACCTTC. Translating gives CASSIRYRTTHYGYTF. Full variable domain (missing parts from reference TRBV7-2 and TRBJ1-2): GAGVSQSPSNKVTEKGKDVELRCDPISGHTALYWYRQSLGQGLEFLIYFQGNSAPDKSGLPSDRFSAERTGGSVSTLTIQRTQQEDSAVYLCASSIRYRTTHYGYTFGSGTRLTVV.